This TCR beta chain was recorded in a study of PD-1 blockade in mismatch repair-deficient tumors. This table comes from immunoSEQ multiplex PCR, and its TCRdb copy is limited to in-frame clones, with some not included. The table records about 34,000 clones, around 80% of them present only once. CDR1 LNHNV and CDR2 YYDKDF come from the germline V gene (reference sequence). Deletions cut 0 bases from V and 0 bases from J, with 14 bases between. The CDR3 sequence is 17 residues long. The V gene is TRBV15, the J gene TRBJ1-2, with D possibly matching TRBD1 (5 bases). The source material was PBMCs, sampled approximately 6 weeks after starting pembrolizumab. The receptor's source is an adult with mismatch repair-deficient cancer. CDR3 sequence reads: CATSRDGRGSANYGYTF. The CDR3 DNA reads TGTGCCACCAGCAGAGACGGACGGGGGAGTGCTAACTATGGCTACACCTTC.